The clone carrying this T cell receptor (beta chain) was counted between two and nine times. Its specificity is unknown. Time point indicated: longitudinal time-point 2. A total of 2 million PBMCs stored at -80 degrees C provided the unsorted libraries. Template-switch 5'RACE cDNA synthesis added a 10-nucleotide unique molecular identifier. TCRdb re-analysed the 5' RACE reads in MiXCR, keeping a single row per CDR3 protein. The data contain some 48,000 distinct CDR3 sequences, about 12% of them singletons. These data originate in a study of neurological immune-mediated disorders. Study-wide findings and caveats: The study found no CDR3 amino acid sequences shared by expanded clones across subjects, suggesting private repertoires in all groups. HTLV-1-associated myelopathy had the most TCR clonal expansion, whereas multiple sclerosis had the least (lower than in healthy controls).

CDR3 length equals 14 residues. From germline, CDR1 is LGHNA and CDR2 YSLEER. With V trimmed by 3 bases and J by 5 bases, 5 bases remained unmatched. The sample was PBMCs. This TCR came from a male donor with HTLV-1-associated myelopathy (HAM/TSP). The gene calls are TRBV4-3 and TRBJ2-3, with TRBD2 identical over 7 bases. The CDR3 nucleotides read TGCGCCAGCAGCCAGCAGCGGGGAGGAGATACGCAGTATTTT. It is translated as CASSQQRGGDTQYF.